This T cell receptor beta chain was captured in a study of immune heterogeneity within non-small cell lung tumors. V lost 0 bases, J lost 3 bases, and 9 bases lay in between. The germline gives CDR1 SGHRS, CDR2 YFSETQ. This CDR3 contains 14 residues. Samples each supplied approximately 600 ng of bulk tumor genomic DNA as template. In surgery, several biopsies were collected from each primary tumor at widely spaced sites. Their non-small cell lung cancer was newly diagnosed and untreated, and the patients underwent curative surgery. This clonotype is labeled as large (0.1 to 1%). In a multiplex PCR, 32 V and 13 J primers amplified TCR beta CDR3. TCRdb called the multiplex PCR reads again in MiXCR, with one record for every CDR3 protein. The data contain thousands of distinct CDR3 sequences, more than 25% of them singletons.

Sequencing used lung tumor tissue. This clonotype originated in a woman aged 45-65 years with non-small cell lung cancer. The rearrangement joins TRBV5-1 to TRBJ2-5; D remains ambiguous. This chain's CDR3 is CASSLVGWEETQYF. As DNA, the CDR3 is TGCGCCAGCAGCTTGGTAGGTTGGGAAGAGACCCAGTACTTC. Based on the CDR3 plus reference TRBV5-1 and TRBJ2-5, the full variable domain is KAGVTQTPRYLIKTRGQQVTLSCSPISGHRSVSWYQQTPGQGLQFLFEYFSETQRNKGNFPGRFSGRQFSNSRSEMNVSTLELGDSALYLCASSLVGWEETQYFGPGTRLLVL.